This TCR beta chain was obtained from a study of beta chain features in type 1 diabetes. As concerns this clone: Its antigen remains unidentified.

The investigators reverse transcribed all of the isolated RNA, so they sequenced expressed TCRB transcripts. About 3.57 million reads were obtained on average from naive, central memory and regulatory T cell samples. Generated by immunoSEQ multiplex PCR, the TCRdb table keeps only in-frame clones and is missing some. Among hundreds of thousands of clones listed, 13% were seen once. CDR3 size: 12 residues. Germline loops: CDR1 SQVTM, CDR2 ANQGSEA. Trimming took 7 bases from V and 2 from J, leaving 8 bases between them. Study results and caveats: PCR might preferentially amplify shorter templates, equally in patients and controls. Moderately but significantly shorter TCRB CDR3s were found in Type 1 diabetes patients in all four CD4+ subsets. Naive, central memory and Treg TCRB repertoires appeared more alike in patients than in healthy donors.

Sequenced material: naive CD4+ T cells from blood. This receptor was taken from a man aged 18 to 30 with type 1 diabetes. This chain connects TRBV29-1 to TRBJ1-4, with D tentatively TRBD1 (6 bases). CDR3 DNA sequence: TGCAGCGCAGGGGATACTAATGAAAAACTGTTTTTT. Protein sequence: CSAGDTNEKLFF.